The source of this T cell receptor (beta chain) is a study of blood T cells in healthy people across ages (dated by TCRdb to 2015 to 2017). Study-level background: In model experiments, template switching captured roughly one uniquely barcoded TCR beta cDNA molecule for every two T cells. To track age-related changes in TCR beta repertoire diversity, the study relied on deep sequencing normalized with unique cDNA molecular identifiers. Using the same blood draw, the study looked at two additional independent replicas of 1 million unique cDNA reads for two donors, one aged 18 to 30 and the other aged 80 or older. Four age groups were formed from the donors: young (average about 17 years), middle-aged (around 41), aged (approximately 60) and long-lived (roughly 88). To avoid experimental bias, donors of different ages were randomly spread across the sequencing lanes.

Donors were a few dozen systemically healthy Caucasian individuals from Russia aged roughly 6 to 90 years. Around 10 milliliters of peripheral blood were collected from each donor into EDTA-treated Vacutainer tubes. Ficoll-Paque density-gradient centrifugation was used to isolate PBMCs, with at least 7 million obtained per sample. Trizol reagent was used to extract total RNA from the PBMCs, yielding at least 5.5 micrograms per sample. The percentages of naive CD45RAhigh/CD27high T cells were determined by flow cytometry on a PBMC aliquot from every donor. Trimming takes 5 bases off V and 8 bases off J; junction bases not matched to a gene: 9. For CDR1 and CDR2, the germline V gene (reference sequence) lists SEHNR and FQNEAQ. The CDR3 starts with the cysteine, ends with the phenylalanine, and has 15 residues. Of all the DNA, just the CDR3 is kept, 45 bases in frame from base 1. Overall study outcomes, separate from this receptor: Since profiling was done on bulk unsorted PBMCs, naive and antigen-experienced compartments could not be conclusively compared. The percentage of naive T cells measured by flow cytometry correlated strongly with observed TCR beta diversity. Donor CMV infection status was unknown, potentially confounding age-related changes in expanded clonotypes. Total diversity estimates from one million sequenced T cells were considered lower bounds and underestimates. The long-lived group showed more naive CD4+ T cells, fewer expanded clones and increased TCR diversity than the aged group, suggesting age selection. Observed TCR beta diversity per million T cells fell roughly linearly with age, and a significant reduction was already apparent by age around 40.

This clonotype appeared many times. It lacks a known antigen. Base qualities are not recorded, but no much larger clone differs from it by a single base. To prepare the library, 5' RACE was applied. These reads were obtained on an Illumina HiSeq 2500. A second PCR of roughly 7 to 11 cycles was performed with a sample-barcoded 5' primer and a J-beta primer mix. A unique molecular identifier was introduced onto each TCR beta cDNA molecule by a template-switch 5' adaptor carrying 12 random nucleotides. Each sample yielded at least 2.5 million CDR3-containing paired-end reads. The Mint cDNA synthesis kit, primed by a TRBC-specific oligonucleotide, was used to synthesize first-strand cDNA from all RNA. Following uracil-DNA glycosylase treatment, a first 18-cycle PCR with universal primers M1SS and BC2_uni_R was performed on all cDNA. The authors processed their data as follows. Each sample was normalized by randomly selecting 1 million high-quality reads, each carrying a distinct molecular identifier. Instead of being binned into consensus sequences, reads that shared molecular identifiers were thrown out. MiTCR, set to a Q25 quality threshold and the strictest error-elimination algorithm, was used for CDR3 identification, clonotype clustering and error correction. A nonparametric unseen species model with Euler transformation was used to estimate a lower bound on total TCR beta diversity. TCRdb reanalyzed the raw reads on its own, using fastp at Q25 for trimming and MiXCR for clone calling, and kept in-frame beta chains. Rows are unified per CDR3 protein, each entry keeping the most common DNA and genes. The V and J calls were not made by the authors but by TCRdb's processing. This sample has fewer than 2,000,000 distinct CDR3 sequences in its table, and approximately 32% of those were observed once. 11% of the sample belongs to the ten largest clones.

This chain joins TRBV7-9 to TRBJ2-1, and 10 bases in between align with TRBD2. This clonotype originated in a woman between 25 and 40 years old in good health. The sequenced sample consisted of blood. In nucleotide form, the sequence is TGTGCCAGCAGCGGGACTAGCGCCCCAGGGGATGAGCAGTTCTTC. It encodes CASSGTSAPGDEQFF.